This T cell receptor (beta chain) was recorded in a study of blood T cell repertoires in COVID-19. Study information: Material from acute and convalescent COVID-19 was sourced from the United States, Italy and Spain. From T cells, B-cell-depleted T cells, or PBMCs came the material, which was cDNA or gDNA.

Trimming cost V 5 bases and J 7 bases; bases outside gene matches: 9. CDR1 SGHVS and CDR2 FQNEAQ come from the germline V gene. This CDR3 contains 15 residues. Only in-frame clones appear in the TCRdb table, and some are missing; sequencing was by immunoSEQ multiplex PCR. The data show about 150,000 clones, roughly four fifths seen once. The participants were between about 18 and 95 years old and came from fewer than 25 US areas. Recovery among Cohort 3 donors was established by two negative PCRs, clearance, or symptom resolution. The sequence came from a man aged 50 to 59 who had recovered from COVID-19. The sequencing input was PBMCs or T cells enriched from blood (not recorded which). The genes are TRBV7-8 and TRBJ2-7; 12 bases fit TRBD1. For the CDR3, the DNA is TGTGCCAGCAGCCAGCCGGGACAGGGGGCGGGGGAGCAGTACTTC. It translates to CASSQPGQGAGEQYF.